This TCR beta chain appears in the sequencing data of a study of persistence of HIV-infected CD4 T cells. Regarding this clone: Antigen: not known.

V dropped 5 bases and J dropped 2; count of bases not matched to a gene: 4. CDR1 SGHTA and CDR2 FQGTGA come from the germline V gene. The CDR3 is 16 residues long. The libraries were made with immunoSEQ version 4 in survey mode. Libraries were prepared by immunoSEQ multiplex PCR; TCRdb keeps only in-frame clonotypes and omits some of them. The sample lists approximately 36,000 clones; around 85% were seen once. An overlapping HIV-1 Gag peptide pool stimulated these cells at 1 ug/peptide/mL. Sorted nonresponding memory CD4+ T cells were CD40L-negative, CD69-negative, CD45RO-high. This TCR derives from an adult with HIV. The donor label of this sample is uncertain. Sequences were derived from cultured CD4+ T cells from PBMCs, sampled from a patient who received antiretroviral therapy. This chain joins TRBV7-3 and TRBJ2-6; 9 positions match TRBD1. The CDR3 bases are TGTGCCAGCAGCCCACAGGGGGCGACTGGGGCCAACGTCCTGACTTTC. As protein: CASSPQGATGANVLTF.